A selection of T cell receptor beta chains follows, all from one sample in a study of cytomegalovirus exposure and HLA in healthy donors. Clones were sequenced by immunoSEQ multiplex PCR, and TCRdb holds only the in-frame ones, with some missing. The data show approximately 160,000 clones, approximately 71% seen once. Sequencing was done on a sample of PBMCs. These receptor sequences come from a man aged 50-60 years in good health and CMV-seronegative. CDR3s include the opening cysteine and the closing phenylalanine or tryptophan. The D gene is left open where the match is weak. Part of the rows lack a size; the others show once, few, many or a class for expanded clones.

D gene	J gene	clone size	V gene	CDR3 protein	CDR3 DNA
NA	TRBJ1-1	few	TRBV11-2	CASSLRNTEAFF	TGTGCCAGCAGCTTGAGGAACACTGAAGCTTTCTTT
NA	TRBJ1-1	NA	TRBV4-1	CASSQGRGIEAFF	TGCGCCAGCAGCCAGGGTCGGGGTATTGAAGCTTTCTTT
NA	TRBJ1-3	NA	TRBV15	CATSRGAPRSGNTIYF	TGTGCCACCAGCAGGGGGGCACCTCGCTCTGGAAACACCATATATTTT
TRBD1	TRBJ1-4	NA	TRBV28	CASSTGATNEKLFF	TGTGCCAGCAGTACAGGGGCAACTAATGAAAAACTGTTTTTT
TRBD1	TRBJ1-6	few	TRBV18	CASSPLGQGDSPLHF	TGTGCCAGCTCACCCCTGGGACAGGGGGATTCACCCCTCCACTTT
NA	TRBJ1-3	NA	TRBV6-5	CASSYGAVGNTIYF	TGTGCCAGCAGTTACGGGGCGGTTGGAAACACCATATATTTT
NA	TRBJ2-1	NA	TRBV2	CASSPRGGRGNEQFF	TGTGCCAGCAGTCCAAGGGGGGGGCGAGGAAATGAGCAGTTCTTC
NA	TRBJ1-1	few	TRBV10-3	CAISEEVSNTEAFF	TGTGCCATCAGTGAGGAGGTCTCGAACACTGAAGCTTTCTTT
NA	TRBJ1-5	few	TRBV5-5	CASSLSGENQPQHF	TGTGCCAGCAGCTTGTCGGGGGAGAATCAGCCCCAGCATTTT
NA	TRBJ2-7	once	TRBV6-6	CASSYSVGKRQHEQYF	TGTGCCAGCAGTTACTCGGTGGGGAAAAGACAGCACGAGCAGTACTTC
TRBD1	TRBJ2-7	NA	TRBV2	CASRRTGNGEQYF	TGTGCCAGCAGGCGGACAGGGAACGGCGAGCAGTACTTC
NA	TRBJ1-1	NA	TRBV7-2	CASSPSVGAFFEAFF	TGTGCCAGCAGCCCGTCGGTGGGGGCTTTTTTTGAAGCTTTCTTT
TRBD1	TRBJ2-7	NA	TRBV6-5	CASSYQSGTGTYEQYF	TGTGCCAGCAGTTATCAATCCGGGACAGGGACCTACGAGCAGTACTTC
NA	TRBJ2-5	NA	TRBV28	CASSPQGFRGETQYF	TGTGCCAGCAGTCCGCAGGGCTTTAGGGGGGAGACCCAGTACTTC
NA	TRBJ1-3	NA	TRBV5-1	CASSLVGVAAYSLPIYF	TGCGCCAGCAGCTTGGTGGGAGTGGCAGCCTATTCCCTACCCATATATTTT
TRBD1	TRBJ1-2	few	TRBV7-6	CASSRTGDDGYTF	TGTGCCAGCAGCCGAACAGGGGACGATGGCTACACCTTC
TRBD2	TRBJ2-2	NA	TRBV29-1	CSVEASGGYTGELFF	TGCAGCGTTGAGGCTAGCGGGGGGTACACCGGGGAGCTGTTTTTT
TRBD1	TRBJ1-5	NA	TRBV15	CATSRDLDRNQPQHF	TGTGCCACCAGCAGAGATTTGGACAGGAATCAGCCCCAGCATTTT
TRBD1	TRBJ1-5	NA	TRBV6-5	CASSYGGGREQPQHF	TGTGCCAGCAGTTATGGAGGGGGCAGGGAACAGCCCCAGCATTTT
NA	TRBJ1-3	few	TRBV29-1	CSVVTDAGNTIYF	TGCAGCGTTGTTACAGATGCTGGAAACACCATATATTTT